This T cell receptor beta chain was obtained from a study of shared clonotypes between healthy human individuals. Note on this clone: The antigen is unknown.

The length of the CDR3 is 15 residues. Germline assignment: CDR1 MNHNY and CDR2 SVGAGI (reference sequence). V was shortened by 1 base and J by 4 bases, with 11 bases between the two germline ends. Repertoires were generated with immunoSEQ multiplex PCR, while TCRdb's copy carries only in-frame clones and drops some. The repertoire holds fewer than 850,000 clones, with around 90% as singletons. Findings and caveats of the study: Naive CD4 clonotypes overlapped across several donors at 4.5% to 5.5%.

This clonotype was sampled from a man younger than 35 in good health. Some clones in this sample may be carry-over from other donors' samples. The sample taken for sequencing was memory CD8+ T cells from PBMCs. Described subset: CD45RO+ cells pooled with CCR7-negative TemRA cells. The chain couples TRBV6-6 to TRBJ2-1; D is ambiguous. The CDR3 bases are TGTGCCAGCAGTTACTGGCAGGATCTATACAATGAGCAGTTCTTC. It is translated as CASSYWQDLYNEQFF.